These 7 T cell receptor beta chains were sequenced from one sample in a study of regulatory T cells in long-lasting Graves disease. Time point: newly diagnosed GD, antithyroid drugs for less than 3 months. Following extraction of RNA from PBMCs, that RNA was used to make the TCR library. Library construction for TCR beta used iRepertoire HTBI primers and Arm-PCR of CDR3 regions. TCRdb reprocessed the multiplex PCR reads with MiXCR, giving one entry per CDR3 protein. The table records 350,000 to 450,000 distinct CDR3 sequences, approximately 12% of them present only once. The data were also submitted as part of a second study, on T cells in Graves' hyperthyroidism and ophthalmopathy.

This sample comprised peripheral blood mononuclear cells (PBMCs), obtained at new diagnosis, from a patient treated with antithyroid drugs. The receptors stem from a young woman with Graves disease.

This clonotype occurred a few times. This probably arose from a read error, given a far larger clone one base away. The chain recombines TRBV9 with TRBJ1-1, with D hard to call. CDR3 size: 13 residues. Trimming shortened V by 4 bases and J by 0 bases, and 7 bases separated the two germline ends. Germline V gives CDR1 SGDLS, CDR2 YYNGEE. The DNA for the CDR3 is TGTGCCAGCAGCCCCGAGGTGAACACTGAAGCTTTCTTT. It specifies CASSPEVNTEAFF.

There are many counts of this clonotype. This chain joins TRBV5-8 and TRBJ2-1, with 7 positions matching TRBD2. The CDR3 consists of 17 residues. Germline CDR1 reads SGHTS; CDR2 reads YDEGEE. Trimming took 0 bases from V and 0 from J; bases not matched to a gene: 6. The CDR3 bases are TGTGCCAGCAGCTTGGGGCGCAGGGACTACTCCTACAATGAGCAGTTCTTC. Protein product: CASSLGRRDYSYNEQFF.

Ten or more counts support this clonotype. The CDR3 sequence: CASKVAPDSYTQYF. CDR3 in DNA: TGTGCCAGCAAGGTCGCCCCGGACAGTTATACGCAGTATTTT. V usage is TRBV2 and J usage is TRBJ2-3; TRBD1 might be the D (6 bases). Trimming left V 7 bases short and J 7 bases short, with 18 bases between. Germline CDR1 and CDR2: SNHLY and FYNNEI. This CDR3 has 14 amino acids. Full variable domain (outside the CDR3, taken from reference TRBV2 and TRBJ2-3): EPEVTQTPSHQVTQMGQEVILRCVPISNHLYFYWYRQILGQKVEFLVSFYNNEISEKSEIFDDQFSVERPDGSNFTLKIRSTKLEDSAMYFCASKVAPDSYTQYFGPGTRLTVL.

Ten or more counts support this clonotype. Written as DNA, the CDR3 is TGTGCCAGCAGTTTATACCCCTCGACAGTGGGGGGATCGGCTACCCAGCATTTT. Translation: CASSLYPSTVGGSATQHF. This chain connects TRBV27 to TRBJ1-5; a possible D gene is TRBD1 (5 bases). Germline values: CDR1 MNHEY, CDR2 SMNVEV (reference sequence). The CDR3 sequence is 18 residues long. The germline V and J ends were trimmed by 1 base and 11 bases, with 27 bases remaining between them.

The V call is TRBV7-2, the J call TRBJ1-5; a possible D gene is TRBD1 (6 bases). CDR1 and CDR2 from the germline V gene are SGHTA and FQGNSA. The CDR3 covers 20 residues. Trimming removed 2 bases from V and 4 bases from J, with 27 bases in between. The CDR3 DNA follows: TGTGCCAGCAGCTTAATTTCCTATACACCGTGGTCACAGGGAAATCAGCCCCAGCATTTT. As protein: CASSLISYTPWSQGNQPQHF. Together with reference TRBV7-2 and TRBJ1-5, the CDR3 gives the full variable domain: GAGVSQSPSNKVTEKGKDVELRCDPISGHTALYWYRQSLGQGLEFLIYFQGNSAPDKSGLPSDRFSAERTGGSVSTLTIQRTQQEDSAVYLCASSLISYTPWSQGNQPQHFGDGTRLSIL.

In this sample, this clonotype turned up many times. The V call is TRBV20-1, the J call TRBJ1-1; no reliable D call. This CDR3 region has 12 residues. V was trimmed by 5 bases and J by 5 bases, leaving 12 bases between them. Germline V gene lookup returns CDR1 DFQATT and CDR2 SNEGSKA (reference sequence). This CDR3 is CSASDRQTEAFF. The CDR3 DNA sequence: TGCAGTGCTTCCGACCGACAAACTGAAGCTTTCTTT.

This clonotype was seen repeatedly, ten times or more. This chain links TRBV6-2 or TRBV6-3 with TRBJ2-3; unclear D gene. The CDR3 sequence is 13 residues long. Looked up from germline, CDR1 is MNHEY and CDR2 is SVGEGT. Trimming stripped 4 bases from V and 6 bases from J, with 11 bases between. The CDR3 is CASSWAREDTQYF. Here the CDR3 DNA reads TGTGCCAGCAGTTGGGCTCGAGAGGATACGCAGTATTTT.